The 2 T cell receptor beta chains below come from one sample, sequenced in a study of persistence of HIV-infected CD4 T cells. Sequencing used immunoSEQ version 4 in survey mode. Assay used: immunoSEQ multiplex PCR; TCRdb lists only in-frame clones, some missing. The sample lists around 35,000 clones; about 91% were seen once. This nonspecific control used anti-CD3/anti-CD28 bead stimulation of CD4+ T cells. Sorting selected CD4+ T cells upregulating both CD40 ligand and CD69. These receptors lack a known antigen. The specimen was CD4+ T cells sorted from PBMCs after roughly 18-hour stimulation, collected from a patient who received antiretroviral therapy. Receptors originate from an adult man with HIV who was CMV-seropositive.

The genes are TRBV7-9 and TRBJ1-1; D gene unclear. Deletions cut 2 bases from V and 2 bases from J, with 6 bases between. Per the germline V gene, CDR1 is SEHNR and CDR2 is FQNEAQ (reference sequence). The CDR3 contains 13 residues. This chain's CDR3 is CASSLQVNTEAFF. CDR3 DNA: TGTGCCAGCAGCTTACAAGTTAACACTGAAGCTTTCTTT.

This clone was counted a single time. This chain uses TRBV9 with TRBJ2-3; 8 bases are shared with TRBD1. The length of the CDR3 is 13 residues. Per the germline V gene, CDR1 is SGDLS and CDR2 is YYNGEE. Trimming cost V 7 bases and J 1 base; bases outside gene matches: 2. CDR3 loop: CASQGAGTDTQYF. The DNA for the CDR3 is TGTGCCAGCCAGGGGGCCGGCACAGATACGCAGTATTTT.